A selection of T cell receptor beta chains follows, all from one sample in a study of Graves' ophthalmopathy and Graves' hyperthyroidism. Via MiXCR, TCRdb re-called the multiplex PCR reads, giving one row per CDR3 protein. This sample yields approximately 50,000 distinct CDR3 sequences, of which around 48% are seen a single time; roughly a quarter belongs to the top ten. The sequencing input was peripheral blood. Receptors were obtained from an adult man with Graves' ophthalmopathy. Each CDR3 is given with its conserved first and last residue. Each record gives: CDR3 protein, CDR3 DNA, D gene, V gene, J gene, clone size. The D gene is left open where the match is weak. Rows give clone size only sometimes, using once, few, many, or a class for an expanded clone.

CATSTGGLNYGYTF	TGTGCCACCAGCACAGGGGGACTTAACTATGGCTACACCTTC	TRBD1	TRBV15	TRBJ1-2	medium-sized
CASSISGRDLDEQFF	TGTGCCAGTAGTATATCCGGACGGGATTTGGATGAGCAGTTCTTC	NA	TRBV19	TRBJ2-1	few
CASSIWGAGAYNEQFF	TGTGCCAGTAGTATTTGGGGGGCGGGAGCCTACAATGAGCAGTTCTTC	NA	TRBV19	TRBJ2-1	NA
CASSPGTLGQTQYF	TGTGCCAGCAGCCCCGGGACACTCGGGCAGACCCAGTACTTC	NA	TRBV7-6	TRBJ2-5	many
CASSLERVIQPQHF	TGTGCCAGCAGCTTAGAAAGGGTCATTCAGCCCCAGCATTTT	NA	TRBV7-9	TRBJ1-5	NA
CASSLLPTSGRNEQFF	TGTGCCAGTAGTCTTCTCCCTACTAGCGGGAGGAATGAGCAGTTCTTC	TRBD2	TRBV19	TRBJ2-1	NA
CASGLDGTSNTGELFF	TGTGCCAGCGGCTTGGATGGGACATCGAACACCGGGGAGCTGTTTTTT	NA	TRBV7-9	TRBJ2-2	NA
CSVEGRPSQPQHF	TGCAGCGTTGAAGGTCGACCGAGTCAGCCCCAGCATTTT	NA	TRBV29-1	TRBJ1-5	many
CASSTQTGNTEAFF	TGTGCCAGCAGCACTCAGACAGGGAACACTGAAGCTTTCTTT	NA	TRBV9	TRBJ1-1	many
CASSRDGRTADTQYF	TGTGCCAGCAGTAGGGACGGTCGAACCGCAGATACGCAGTACTTT	NA	TRBV5-5	TRBJ2-3	once
CATGDLSNTEAFF	TGTGCCACCGGGGACCTATCGAACACTGAAGCTTTCTTT	NA	TRBV10-3	TRBJ1-1	NA
CASSIINYGYTF	TGTGCCAGCAGCATCATCAATTATGGCTACACCTTC	NA	TRBV7-2	TRBJ1-2	NA
CASSLVPGGGSPLHF	TGTGCCAGCAGTTTAGTTCCAGGAGGTGGGTCACCCCTCCACTTT	NA	TRBV12-3/TRBV12-4	TRBJ1-6	many
CANQGAVPGEQYF	TGTGCCAACCAGGGGGCGGTTCCCGGGGAGCAGTACTTC	TRBD1	TRBV6-1	TRBJ2-7	NA
CSASPAPGFYGYTF	TGCAGTGCTTCCCCGGCGCCGGGGTTCTATGGCTACACCTTC	NA	TRBV20-1	TRBJ1-2	NA
CASSSRDNYQPQHF	TGTGCCAGCAGCTCCCGGGACAACTATCAGCCCCAGCATTTT	NA	TRBV7-2	TRBJ1-5	many
CSVEDTVQFF	TGCAGCGTTGAAGACACAGTGCAGTTCTTC	NA	TRBV29-1	TRBJ2-1	NA
CAITPDRGYNEQYF	TGTGCCATCACCCCGGACAGGGGCTACAATGAGCAGTATTTT	TRBD1	TRBV10-3	TRBJ2-3	once
CASSFGFKYEQYF	TGTGCCAGCAGCTTCGGATTTAAATACGAGCAGTACTTC	NA	TRBV5-8	TRBJ2-7	many
CASSVGWGINYEQYF	TGTGCCAGCAGCGTAGGATGGGGGATAAACTATGAGCAGTACTTC	NA	TRBV9	TRBJ2-7	NA
CSGMGLGSSGNTIYF	TGCAGCGGGATGGGACTGGGAAGCTCTGGAAACACCATATATTTT	NA	TRBV29-1	TRBJ1-3	few
CSASVGDGDLFF	TGCAGTGCTAGTGTAGGGGACGGGGATCTGTTTTTT	NA	TRBV20-1	TRBJ2-2	many
CAWSWGRSEFGDTQYF	TGTGCCTGGAGTTGGGGACGGAGCGAGTTCGGCGATACGCAGTATTTT	NA	TRBV30	TRBJ2-3	few
CASSSRGQPGEQYF	TGTGCCAGTAGTTCACGAGGGCAACCGGGCGAGCAGTACTTC	NA	TRBV19	TRBJ2-7	NA
CATSRRGDNYEQYF	TGTGCCACCAGCAGACGCGGGGATAACTACGAGCAGTACTTC	NA	TRBV15	TRBJ2-7	NA
CATSPGQGARDTEAFF	TGTGCCACCAGCCCCGGGCAGGGGGCGCGGGACACTGAAGCTTTCTTT	TRBD1	TRBV15	TRBJ1-1	many
CASSLNHFGRQGASGANVLTF	TGTGCCAGCAGCTTGAACCACTTCGGTCGGCAGGGGGCGTCTGGGGCCAACGTCCTGACTTTC	TRBD1	TRBV7-9	TRBJ2-6	many
CASSLVGGEETQYF	TGTGCCAGCAGCTTGGTGGGGGGAGAAGAGACCCAGTACTTC	NA	TRBV7-9	TRBJ2-5	NA
CSATRQGVSYGYTF	TGCAGTGCTACCAGACAGGGGGTCAGCTATGGCTACACCTTC	TRBD1	TRBV20-1	TRBJ1-2	NA
CSAALGGGNQPQHF	TGCAGTGCCGCGCTAGGGGGCGGCAATCAGCCCCAGCATTTT	TRBD1	TRBV20-1	TRBJ1-5	NA
CASKGTNYEQYF	TGTGCCTCAAAGGGGACAAACTACGAGCAGTACTTC	NA	TRBV30	TRBJ2-7	many
CSVEPISSPNEKLFF	TGCAGCGTTGAGCCCATCAGTAGTCCTAATGAAAAACTGTTTTTT	NA	TRBV29-1	TRBJ1-4	medium-sized